A selection of T cell receptor beta chains follows, all from one sample in a study of blood T cell repertoires in COVID-19. TCRdb's table, derived via immunoSEQ multiplex PCR, lists solely in-frame clones and lacks some. This table has roughly 200,000 clones, 86% appearing once. Sequencing input: PBMCs or T cells enriched from blood (not recorded which). The receptors derive from a woman aged 40-49 years with acute COVID-19. CDR3s include the opening cysteine and the closing phenylalanine or tryptophan. The order of the fields is V gene, CDR3 length, CDR3 protein.

V gene: TRBV28
CDR3 length: 16
CDR3 protein: CASSSPLAGVYNEQFF

V gene: TRBV29-1
CDR3 length: 11
CDR3 protein: CSVATATEAFF

V gene: TRBV19
CDR3 length: 14
CDR3 protein: CASSIRSGGNTIYF

V gene: TRBV24-1
CDR3 length: 12
CDR3 protein: CATRLGGQEAFF

V gene: TRBV9
CDR3 length: 15
CDR3 protein: CASSVGQADTGELFF

V gene: TRBV5-1
CDR3 length: 16
CDR3 protein: CASSLIAGLYTGELFF

V gene: TRBV9
CDR3 length: 13
CDR3 protein: CASTGATNEKLFF

V gene: TRBV6-5
CDR3 length: 15
CDR3 protein: CASTALREGGSPLHF

V gene: TRBV7-6
CDR3 length: 18
CDR3 protein: CASSRGLAGATWGNEQFF

V gene: TRBV7-9
CDR3 length: 15
CDR3 protein: CASSVGRGGSEKLFF

V gene: TRBV7-8
CDR3 length: 15
CDR3 protein: CASSPGTGVFYGYTF

V gene: TRBV10-1
CDR3 length: 14
CDR3 protein: CASSRGGGDEKLFF

V gene: TRBV5-1
CDR3 length: 15
CDR3 protein: CASSTGQGSSYGYTF

V gene: TRBV14
CDR3 length: 15
CDR3 protein: CASSQGAGARYEQYF

V gene: TRBV19
CDR3 length: 16
CDR3 protein: CASSYPSGGANEKLFF

V gene: TRBV13
CDR3 length: 15
CDR3 protein: CASSPGQVGDNEQFF